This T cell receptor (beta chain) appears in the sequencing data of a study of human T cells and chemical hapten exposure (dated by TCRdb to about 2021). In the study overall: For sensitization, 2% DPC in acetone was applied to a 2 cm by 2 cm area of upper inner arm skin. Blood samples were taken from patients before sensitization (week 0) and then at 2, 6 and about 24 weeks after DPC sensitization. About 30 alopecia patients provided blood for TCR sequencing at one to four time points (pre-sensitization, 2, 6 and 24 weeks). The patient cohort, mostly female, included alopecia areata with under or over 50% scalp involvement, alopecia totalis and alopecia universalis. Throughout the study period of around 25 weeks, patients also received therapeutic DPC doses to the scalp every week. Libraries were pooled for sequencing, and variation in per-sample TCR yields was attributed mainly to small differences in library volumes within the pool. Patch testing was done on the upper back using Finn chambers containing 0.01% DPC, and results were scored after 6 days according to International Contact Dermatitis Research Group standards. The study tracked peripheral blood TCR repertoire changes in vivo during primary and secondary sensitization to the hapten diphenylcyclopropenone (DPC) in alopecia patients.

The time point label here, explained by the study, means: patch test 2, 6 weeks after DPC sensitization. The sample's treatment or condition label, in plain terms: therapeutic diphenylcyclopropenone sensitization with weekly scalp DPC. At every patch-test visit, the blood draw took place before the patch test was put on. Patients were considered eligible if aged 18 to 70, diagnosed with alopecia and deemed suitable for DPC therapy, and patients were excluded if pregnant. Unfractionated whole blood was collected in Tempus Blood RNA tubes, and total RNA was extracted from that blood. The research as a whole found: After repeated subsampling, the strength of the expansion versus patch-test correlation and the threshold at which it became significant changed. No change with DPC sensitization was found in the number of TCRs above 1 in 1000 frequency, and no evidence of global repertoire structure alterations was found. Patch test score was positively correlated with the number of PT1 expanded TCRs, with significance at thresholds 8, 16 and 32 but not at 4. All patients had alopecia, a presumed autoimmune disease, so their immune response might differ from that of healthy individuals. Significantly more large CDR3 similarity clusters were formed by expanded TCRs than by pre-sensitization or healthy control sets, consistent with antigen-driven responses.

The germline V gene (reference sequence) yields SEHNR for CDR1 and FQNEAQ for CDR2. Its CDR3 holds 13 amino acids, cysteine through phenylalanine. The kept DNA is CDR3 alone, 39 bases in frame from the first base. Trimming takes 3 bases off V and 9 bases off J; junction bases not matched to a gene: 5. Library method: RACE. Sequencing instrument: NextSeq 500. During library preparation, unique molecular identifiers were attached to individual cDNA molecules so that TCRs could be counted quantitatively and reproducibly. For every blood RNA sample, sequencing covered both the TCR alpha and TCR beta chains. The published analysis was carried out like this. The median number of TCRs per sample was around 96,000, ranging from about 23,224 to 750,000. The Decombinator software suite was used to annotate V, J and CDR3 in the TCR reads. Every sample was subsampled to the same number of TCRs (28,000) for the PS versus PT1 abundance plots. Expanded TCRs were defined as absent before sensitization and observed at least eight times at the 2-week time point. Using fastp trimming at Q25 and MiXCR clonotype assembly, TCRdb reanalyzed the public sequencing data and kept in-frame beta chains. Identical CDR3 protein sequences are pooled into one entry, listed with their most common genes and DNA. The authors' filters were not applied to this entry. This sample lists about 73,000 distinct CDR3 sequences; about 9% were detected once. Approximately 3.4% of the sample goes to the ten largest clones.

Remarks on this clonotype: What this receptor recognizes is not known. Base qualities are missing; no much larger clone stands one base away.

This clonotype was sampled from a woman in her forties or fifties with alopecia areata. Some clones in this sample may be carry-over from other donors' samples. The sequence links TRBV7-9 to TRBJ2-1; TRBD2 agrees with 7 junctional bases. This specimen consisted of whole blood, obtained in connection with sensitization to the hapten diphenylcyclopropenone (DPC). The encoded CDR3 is CASSFRGVGEQFF. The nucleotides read TGTGCCAGCAGCTTCCGGGGGGTGGGTGAGCAGTTCTTC. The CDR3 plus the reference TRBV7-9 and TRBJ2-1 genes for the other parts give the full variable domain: DTGVSQNPRHKITKRGQNVTFRCDPISEHNRLYWYRQTLGQGPEFLTYFQNEAQLEKSRLLSDRFSAERPKGSFSTLEIQRTEQGDSAMYLCASSFRGVGEQFFGPGTRLTVL.